This T cell receptor (beta chain) was identified during a study of shared clonotypes between healthy human individuals. Overall study findings and caveats: Despite large depth, rarefaction showed incomplete sorted-subset sequencing.

Some clones are missing from TCRdb's copy, which holds only in-frame ones; the method was immunoSEQ multiplex PCR. The table includes about 820,000 clones, 92% detected once. Concerning this clone itself: Antigen: not known.

Germline assignment: CDR1 MNHNS and CDR2 SASEGT. The CDR3 totals 13 residues. V lost 6 bases, J lost 0 bases, and 8 bases lay in between. Naive CD8 cells comprised CD45RO-negative, CCR7-positively selected cells, excluding terminally differentiated effector memory CD45RA+ cells. Every contributor of samples was a Caucasian grown-up residing in Nashville, Tennessee. This chain joins TRBV6-1 and TRBJ1-1; D is ambiguous. The TCR was taken from a man aged 30-40 years in good health. The sample consisted of naive CD8+ T cells sorted from blood. The CDR3 spells CASSSSMNTEAFF. The CDR3, as DNA: TGTGCCAGCAGCTCCAGCATGAACACTGAAGCTTTCTTT.